The 2 T cell receptor beta chains given below trace back to one sample, sequenced in a study of control samples from healthy donors and cancer patients (dated by TCRdb to the early 2020s). Receptors were amplified or captured by the immunoSEQ multiplex PCR assay. TCRdb re-hosts the immuneACCESS table, in-frame sequences only. Its copies lack some clones; in the studies checked, an unresolved V gene accounts for under half of them, and the cause for the rest is not known. Here the sample has 350,000 to 450,000 clones; approximately 92% occur a single time. 5% to 8% of the sample lies in the top ten. Sequenced input: PBMCs. These receptors came from a man between 40 and 49 years old with head and neck cancer.

V and J are TRBV12-5 and TRBJ2-2, with 11 nucleotides matching TRBD2. CDR1 LGHNT and CDR2 FRNRAP come from the germline V gene. With V trimmed by 4 bases and J by 2 bases, 3 bases remained unmatched. The CDR3 has 16 residues. DNA for the CDR3: TGTGCTAGTGGTTCAGGGACTAGCGGCAACACCGGGGAGCTGTTTTTT. This codes for CASGSGTSGNTGELFF. The whole variable domain, remainder taken from reference TRBV12-5 and TRBJ2-2, is DARVTQTPRHKVTEMGQEVTMRCQPILGHNTVFWYRQTMMQGLELLAYFRNRAPLDDSGMPKDRFSAEMPDATLATLKIQPSEPRDSAVYFCASGSGTSGNTGELFFGEGSRLTVL.

The V and J genes are TRBV6-1 and TRBJ1-2; TRBD1 might be the D (5 bases). In germline, CDR1 is MNHNS, CDR2 SASEGT. Trimming took off 3 bases at V and 2 bases at J, with 10 bases between the two ends. This CDR3 spans 14 amino acids. CDR3 sequence (DNA): TGTGCCAGCAGTGAGGTCCCAGGGAACTATGGCTACACCTTC. This encodes CASSEVPGNYGYTF.